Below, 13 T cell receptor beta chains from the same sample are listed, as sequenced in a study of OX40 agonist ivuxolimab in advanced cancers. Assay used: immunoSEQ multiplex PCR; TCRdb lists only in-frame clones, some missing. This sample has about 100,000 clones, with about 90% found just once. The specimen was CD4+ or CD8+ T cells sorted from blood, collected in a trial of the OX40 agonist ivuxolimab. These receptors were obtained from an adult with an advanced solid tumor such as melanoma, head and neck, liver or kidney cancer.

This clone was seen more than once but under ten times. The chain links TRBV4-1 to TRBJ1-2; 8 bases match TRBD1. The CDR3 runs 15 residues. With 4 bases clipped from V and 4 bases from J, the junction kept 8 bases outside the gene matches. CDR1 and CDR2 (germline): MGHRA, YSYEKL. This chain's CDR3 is CASSRDSGGFYGYTF. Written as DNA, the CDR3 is TGCGCCAGCAGCCGCGATTCAGGGGGCTTCTATGGCTACACCTTC.

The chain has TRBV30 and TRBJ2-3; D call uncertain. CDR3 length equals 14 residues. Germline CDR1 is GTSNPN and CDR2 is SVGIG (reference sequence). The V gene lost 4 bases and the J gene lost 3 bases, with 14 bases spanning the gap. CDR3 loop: CAWNLGSETDTQYF. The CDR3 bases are TGTGCCTGGAATCTGGGGTCGGAGACAGATACGCAGTATTTT.

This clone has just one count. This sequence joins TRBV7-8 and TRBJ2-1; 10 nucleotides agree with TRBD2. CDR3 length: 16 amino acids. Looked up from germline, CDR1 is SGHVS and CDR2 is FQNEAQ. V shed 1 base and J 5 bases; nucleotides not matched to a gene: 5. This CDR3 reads CASSLVGLAGDNEQFF. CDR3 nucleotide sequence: TGTGCCAGCAGCTTAGTAGGCCTAGCGGGGGACAATGAGCAGTTCTTC.

CDR3 bases: TGTGCCACCAGCAGAGGTATCGGGACTAGTTCTTCCGAGCAGTACTTC. Its translation is CATSRGIGTSSSEQYF. The chain has TRBV15 and TRBJ2-7; 8 bases align to TRBD2. This CDR3 comprises 16 residues. V trimming: 1 base; J trimming: 6 bases; junction bases outside the gene matches: 11. Germline-derived CDR1 and CDR2 are LNHNV and YYDKDF (reference sequence).

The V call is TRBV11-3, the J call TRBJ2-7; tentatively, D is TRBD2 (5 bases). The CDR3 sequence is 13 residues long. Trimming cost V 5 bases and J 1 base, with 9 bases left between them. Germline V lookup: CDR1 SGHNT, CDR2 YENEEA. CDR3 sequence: CASSPGSSYEQYF. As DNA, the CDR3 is TGTGCCAGCAGCCCTGGGAGTTCCTACGAGCAGTACTTC.

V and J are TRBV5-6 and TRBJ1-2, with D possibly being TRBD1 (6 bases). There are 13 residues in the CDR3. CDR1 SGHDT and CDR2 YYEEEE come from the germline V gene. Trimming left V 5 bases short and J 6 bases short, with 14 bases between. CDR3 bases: TGTGCCAGCAGTCGGGGGCCTGTGAATGGCTACACCTTC. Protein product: CASSRGPVNGYTF. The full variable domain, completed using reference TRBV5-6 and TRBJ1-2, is DAGVTQSPTHLIKTRGQQVTLRCSPKSGHDTVSWYQQALGQGPQFIFQYYEEEERQRGNFPDRFSGHQFPNYSSELNVNALLLGDSALYLCASSRGPVNGYTFGSGTRLTVV.

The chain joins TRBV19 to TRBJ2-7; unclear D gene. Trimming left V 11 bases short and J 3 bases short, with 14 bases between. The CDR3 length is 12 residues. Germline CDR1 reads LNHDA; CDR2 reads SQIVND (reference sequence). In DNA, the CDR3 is TGTGCCGGCAGATCAAAGGACTACGAGCAGTACTTC. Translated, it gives CAGRSKDYEQYF. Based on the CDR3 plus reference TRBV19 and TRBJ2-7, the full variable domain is DGGITQSPKYLFRKEGQNVTLSCEQNLNHDAMYWYRQDPGQGLRLIYYSQIVNDFQKGDIAEGYSVSREKKESFPLTVTSAQKNPTAFYLCAGRSKDYEQYFGPGTRLTVT.

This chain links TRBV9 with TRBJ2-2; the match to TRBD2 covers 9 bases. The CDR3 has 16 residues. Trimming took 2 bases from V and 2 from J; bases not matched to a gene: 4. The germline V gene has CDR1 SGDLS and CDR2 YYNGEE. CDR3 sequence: CASSVLAGHNTGELFF. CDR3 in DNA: TGTGCCAGCAGCGTTCTAGCGGGACATAACACCGGGGAGCTGTTTTTT.

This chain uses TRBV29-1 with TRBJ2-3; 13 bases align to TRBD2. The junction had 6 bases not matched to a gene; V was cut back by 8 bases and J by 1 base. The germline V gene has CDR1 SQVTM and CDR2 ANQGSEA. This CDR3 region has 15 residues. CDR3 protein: CSFGTSGVGTDTQYF. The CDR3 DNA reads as TGCAGCTTCGGGACTAGCGGGGTGGGCACAGATACGCAGTATTTT.

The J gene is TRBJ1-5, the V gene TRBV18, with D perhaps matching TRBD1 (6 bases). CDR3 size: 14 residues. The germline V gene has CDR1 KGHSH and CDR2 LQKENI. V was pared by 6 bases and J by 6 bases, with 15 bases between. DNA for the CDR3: TGTGCCAGCTCCCTGGGACAACACGGTCAGCCCCAGCATTTT. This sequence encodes CASSLGQHGQPQHF.

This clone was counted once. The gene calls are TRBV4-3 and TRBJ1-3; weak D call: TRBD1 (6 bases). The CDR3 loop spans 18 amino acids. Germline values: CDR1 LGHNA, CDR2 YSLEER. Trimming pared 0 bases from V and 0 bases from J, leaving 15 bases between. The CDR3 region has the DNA TGCGCCAGCAGCCAAGATTTCAGGGGACGGTCCTCTGGAAACACCATATATTTT. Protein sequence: CASSQDFRGRSSGNTIYF.

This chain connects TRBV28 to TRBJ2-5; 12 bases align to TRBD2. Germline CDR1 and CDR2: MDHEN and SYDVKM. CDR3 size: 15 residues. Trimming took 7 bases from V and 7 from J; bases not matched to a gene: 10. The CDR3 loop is CASTPTSGGFVTQYF. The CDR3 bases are TGTGCCAGCACCCCGACTAGCGGGGGCTTTGTGACCCAGTACTTC.

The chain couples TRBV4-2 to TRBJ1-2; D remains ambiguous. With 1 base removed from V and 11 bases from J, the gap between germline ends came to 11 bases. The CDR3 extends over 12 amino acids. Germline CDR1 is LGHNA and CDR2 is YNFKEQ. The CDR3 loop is CASSQAGPAYTF. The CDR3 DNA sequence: TGTGCCAGCAGCCAAGCCGGTCCAGCTTACACCTTC.